This note documents a single T cell receptor (beta chain) sequence. This clone was seen repeatedly, ten times or more. Its binding antigen is unknown. The read stops 3 residues short of the end of the CDR3; the missing end is completed from the germline J gene. The sample is drawn from a study of T cell clonality in common variable immunodeficiency (dated by TCRdb to the mid-2010s). Results and caveats for the whole study, not just this receptor: CVID TCRbeta sequences reportedly showed fewer deletions and N-nucleotide insertions and lacked highly modified clones with 13 or more V deletions. TCRbeta clonality was higher in CVID subjects than in healthy controls (t-test p = 0.018), and the increase was most characteristic of about a third of subjects. Healthy controls shared more TCRbeta clones with each other than CVID subjects shared among themselves (p < 0.0001). Patient heterogeneity within the CVID cohort put limits on correlating repertoire features with clinical complications. Even though DNA input was equal, the average per sample came to 82,000 or so unique sequences for controls compared with 25,000 to 35,000 for CVID samples. According to the authors, finding the cause of the higher clonality in CVID would require sequencing the repertoires of T cell subpopulations.

The germline V gene encodes CDR1 SNHLY and CDR2 FYNNEI. From V the trimming removes 6 bases and from J it removes 3 bases, while the gene matches leave 4 bases of the junction unaccounted for. Including cysteine and phenylalanine, the CDR3 has 14 amino acids. Shown are 33 bases from within the CDR3, in frame from base 1. For sequencing, equivalent amounts of genomic DNA were input from CVID and control samples. For every sample, a 60 bp segment covering the rearranged TCRbeta CDR3 region was amplified and then sequenced. The immunoSEQ assay, a bias-corrected multiplex PCR with high-throughput sequencing, was employed for TCRbeta amplification. The paper's data handling went like this. Every unique nucleotide sequence counted as a clone and was annotated with V, D and J genes, copy number and frequency. Sequences were labeled productive if in frame, and non-productive if out of frame or containing stop codons. Clonality was calculated from Shannon's entropy as previously described. The predicted amino acid sequences of productive clones were used to derive mean CDR3 Kyte-Doolittle hydropathy. The R hclust function was used to hierarchically cluster scaled V gene usage with Manhattan distance and complete linkage. Sharing of clones by CDR3 amino acid sequence was evaluated through resampling of 12 repertoires per group over 100 rounds. The repertoires were searched for 65 to 80 published EBV-specific and 245 published CMV-specific TCRbeta sequences. Analysis left out two CVID samples that produced under 10,000 sequences, so about 41 CVID repertoires remained. As stored in TCRdb, this immuneACCESS dataset retains in-frame rearrangements with V and J assigned. A fraction of the clones does not appear; measured against another copy, unresolved V genes explain less than half of the discrepancy, and the remainder lacks a known reason. D and trimming were read from the DNA, whereas the V and J calls and clone size are those reported in that table. In this sample, tens of thousands of clones appear, none counted once only. The top ten hold approximately 2.2% of the sample.

Most of the CVID patients and most of the healthy controls were of Caucasian heritage. Heparinized peripheral whole blood samples of roughly 5 to 8.5 ml were obtained from each donor. Genomic DNA from adults with common variable immune deficiency (CVID) and from healthy adult controls was used for sequencing of TCRbeta CDR3 repertoires. A total of 22 healthy adult volunteers (about 12 female and around 10 male; age range roughly 20 to 75 years, mean age around 35) were included in the control group. Diluted blood was density-centrifuged over Hypaque 1077 or Ficoll-Paque to isolate peripheral blood mononuclear cells. Genomic DNA was obtained from unsorted mononuclear cells using either Qiagen column purification or a centrifugation-based method.

Specimen: peripheral blood mononuclear cells. This receptor chain uses TRBV2 and TRBJ2-7; TRBD2 agrees with 11 junctional bases. This sequence was found in a person aged 18 to 75 in good health. The part of the CDR3 DNA that was read is TGTGCCAGCAGCCCCGGGACTAGCGGCTACGAG. It codes for CASSPGTSGYE. The full CDR3 reads CASSPGTSGYEQYF.